Presented here are 16 T cell receptor beta chains from one specimen sequenced in a study of cytomegalovirus exposure and HLA in healthy donors. This PCR relied on a set of 60 Vbeta primers and 13 Jbeta primers. TCRdb keeps only in-frame clones here, not all; method: immunoSEQ multiplex PCR. The sample holds approximately 190,000 clones, over 70% seen once. Source material: PBMCs. The source is a man aged 25-45 years in good health and CMV-seronegative.

The chain links TRBV2 to TRBJ2-5; D perhaps matches TRBD1 (5 bases). Trimming removed 4 bases from V and 5 bases from J, with 11 bases in between. Looked up from germline, CDR1 is SNHLY and CDR2 is FYNNEI. CDR3 length: 13 amino acids. CDR3 residues: CASSGMGRETQYF. CDR3 sequence (DNA): TGTGCCAGCAGTGGAATGGGGCGGGAGACCCAGTACTTC.

The V call is TRBV19, the J call TRBJ2-1; weak D call: TRBD1 (5 bases). The V and J ends lost 1 base and 7 bases respectively, with 14 bases between them. The CDR3 loop spans 15 amino acids. Germline CDR1 is LNHDA and CDR2 is SQIVND (reference sequence). In nucleotides, the CDR3 is TGTGCCAGTAGTATAGGTGCAGGGTTTGGGAATGAGCAGTTCTTC. It translates to CASSIGAGFGNEQFF.

The chain combines TRBV21-1 with TRBJ2-3; TRBD2 reflects the table's D call only, with no check against the DNA. TRBV21-1 is labeled a pseudogene. The CDR3 sequence is 14 residues long. The CDR3 loop is CATSKQRTSDTQYF. The CDR3 DNA reads TGTGCCACCTCGAAACAGAGGACTTCCGATACGCAGTATTTT.

Turning to this clone: Relative to the germline gene, one junction end is altered; a read error may explain this. The chain has TRBV28 and TRBJ1-2, with D perhaps matching TRBD1 (6 bases). The germline gives CDR1 MDHEN, CDR2 SYDVKM. CDR3 size: 11 residues. The CDR3 region is CASSSGPGVNF. The CDR3 DNA is TGTGCCAGCAGTTCAGGCCCAGGGGTTAATTTC.

The genes are TRBV2 and TRBJ1-5; tentative D call: TRBD1 (5 bases). The V and J ends lost 4 bases and 3 bases respectively, with 7 bases between them. CDR1 and CDR2 from the germline V gene are SNHLY and FYNNEI. The CDR3 extends over 13 amino acids. The CDR3 spells CASSGQLNQPQHF. For the CDR3, the DNA is TGTGCCAGCAGTGGACAGCTCAATCAGCCCCAGCATTTT.

The CDR3 coding sequence is TGCAGTGCTCCCGGTTCTAATGAGCAGTTCTTC. It encodes CSAPGSNEQFF. The rearrangement links TRBV20-1 to TRBJ2-1; D not resolved. The CDR3 contains 11 residues. The V end was cut by 5 bases, the J end by 7 bases, with 9 bases between. The V gene's germline CDR1 is DFQATT and CDR2 SNEGSKA (reference sequence).

The chain carries TRBV2 and TRBJ2-7, with 7 bases aligning to TRBD1. V lost 7 bases to trimming and J lost 2 bases; unmatched junction nucleotides: 11. Germline-derived CDR1 and CDR2 are SNHLY and FYNNEI. The CDR3 loop spans 15 amino acids. CDR3 sequence reads: CASIQGQPNAYEQYF. The DNA of the CDR3 is TGTGCCAGCATCCAGGGACAGCCAAATGCCTACGAGCAGTACTTC.

V is TRBV5-4 and J is TRBJ2-2, with D unresolved. This CDR3 region has 14 residues. V shed 2 bases and J shed 3 bases, with 8 bases lying between them. The germline V gene has CDR1 SGHNT and CDR2 YYREEE (reference sequence). In DNA form, the CDR3 reads TGTGCCAGCAGCTTCGACACGTACACCGGGGAGCTGTTTTTT. Its protein product is CASSFDTYTGELFF.

The rearrangement links TRBV30 to TRBJ1-1, with D tentatively TRBD1 (5 bases). Germline CDR1 GTSNPN, CDR2 SVGIG (reference sequence). This CDR3 has 13 residues. Trimming took 2 bases from V and 7 from J, leaving 14 bases between them. DNA of the CDR3: TGTGCCTGGAGTCGGGGGTTTAGCGGTGAAGCTTTCTTT. Its translation is CAWSRGFSGEAFF.

J is TRBJ1-5 and V is TRBV7-9; 10 nucleotides match TRBD1. Trimming removed 6 bases from V and 5 bases from J; junction bases left unmatched: 10. The germline V gene encodes CDR1 SEHNR and CDR2 FQNEAQ (reference sequence). The CDR3 sequence is 16 residues long. CDR3 loop: CASSHHGTGAYQPQHF. The CDR3 DNA is TGTGCCAGCAGTCACCATGGGACAGGGGCTTATCAGCCCCAGCATTTT.

V gene TRBV28 combines with J gene TRBJ1-1; possible D gene TRBD1, 6 bases. Trimming took off 2 bases at V and 5 bases at J, with 9 bases between the two ends. This CDR3 is built from 13 residues. Germline V gene data show CDR1 as MDHEN and CDR2 as SYDVKM. The CDR3 DNA sequence: TGTGCCAGCAGTTTACCCAGGGGTACTGAAGCTTTCTTT. Protein product: CASSLPRGTEAFF.

The V gene is TRBV10-1, the J gene TRBJ1-1; tentative D call: TRBD1 (5 bases). The germline gives CDR1 WNHNN, CDR2 SYGVQD (reference sequence). The V end was cut by 1 base, the J end by 4 bases, with 7 bases between. The CDR3 is made up of 13 amino acids. The chain's CDR3 is CASSEFQGTEAFF. CDR3 in DNA: TGCGCCAGCAGTGAGTTTCAGGGCACTGAAGCTTTCTTT.

As DNA, the CDR3 is TGCGCCAGCAGCCAGGCCGATGGTAACGGCTACACCTTC. It yields the protein CASSQADGNGYTF. This chain connects TRBV4-3 to TRBJ1-2; D is unclear. The CDR3 extends over 13 amino acids. V was cut by 3 bases and J by 8 bases, with 13 bases left in between. From germline, CDR1 is LGHNA and CDR2 YSLEER.

The V gene is TRBV21-1, the J gene TRBJ1-5; the D call TRBD1 from the table was never checked on the DNA. TRBV21-1 has pseudogene status. This CDR3 has 16 residues. CDR3 residues: CASSKDAWQSYQPQHF. CDR3 sequence (DNA): TGTGCCAGCAGCAAAGACGCATGGCAGTCTTATCAGCCCCAGCATTTT.

This clone was observed a few times. The chain combines TRBV5-1 with TRBJ1-1; possibly TRBD1 for D (5 bases). This CDR3 has 15 amino acids. Deletions cut 2 bases from V and 1 base from J, with 12 bases between. Germline values: CDR1 SGHRS, CDR2 YFSETQ. The CDR3 nucleotides read TGCGCCAGCAGCTTACAGGTTTCGGGGAACACTGAAGCTTTCTTT. It is translated as CASSLQVSGNTEAFF.

J is TRBJ1-2 and V is TRBV7-2; 12 positions agree with TRBD1. The trim removed 5 bases at V and 8 bases at J, leaving 9 bases unmatched. CDR3 size: 15 residues. Per the germline V gene, CDR1 is SGHTA and CDR2 is FQGNSA. DNA for the CDR3: TGTGCCAGCAGCGCGGGACAGGGGGCGTCTTCCGGCTACACCTTC. This translates into CASSAGQGASSGYTF.